This TCR beta chain comes out of a study of shared clonotypes between healthy human individuals. Each of the donors was a healthy adult who was HIV-negative and had not had a recent acute infection or vaccination. The investigators split CD4+ cells into a CD45RA+ naive subset and a CD45RA-negative memory subset. Some 30,000 T cell genomes, or around 180 ng DNA, went into the sorted-subset replicate PCRs. TCRdb's copy holds only in-frame clones and misses some; the assay was immunoSEQ multiplex PCR. This table has hundreds of thousands of clones, almost 97% appearing once. Trimming stripped 5 bases from V and 2 bases from J, with 15 bases between. The germline V gene has CDR1 MNHNS and CDR2 SASEGT. This CDR3 has 15 residues.

This clonotype was sampled from a woman in her 30s in good health. The V call is TRBV6-1, the J call TRBJ1-1; D is unclear. Sample: naive CD4+ T cells sorted from blood. Subset described: CD45RA+ positively selected. The CDR3 DNA follows: TGTGCCAGCAGTTGGCCCCAAGTTCCAAACACTGAAGCTTTCTTT. This encodes CASSWPQVPNTEAFF.